A selection of T cell receptor beta chains follows, all from one sample in a study of early T cells in non-severe SARS-CoV-2 infection. TCRdb redid the calling of the 5' RACE reads with MiXCR, one entry per CDR3 protein. Seen here are some 36,000 distinct CDR3 sequences, under 7% observed once, and the top ten hold about 25%. Sequencing used whole blood, obtained at baseline. The receptors were sampled from an adult who was a healthcare worker with PCR-confirmed SARS-CoV-2 infection or an uninfected control (not recorded which). The CDR3 runs from the conserved cysteine through the conserved F or W. A D gene is named only where the DNA matches it firmly. Size tells how often a clone was seen (once, few, many) or the class of an expanded clone, and some rows leave it out.

V	D	J	size	CDR3	DNA
TRBV10-3	.	TRBJ2-7	.	CAISEQGRQNEQYF	TGTGCCATCAGTGAACAGGGGAGGCAAAACGAGCAGTACTTC
TRBV7-3	TRBD1	TRBJ1-1	many	CASSINRGTEAFF	TGTGCCAGCAGCATAAACAGGGGCACTGAAGCTTTCTTT
TRBV4-2	TRBD1	TRBJ1-4	.	CDTRGGGEKLFF	TGCGACACAAGAGGGGGCGGTGAAAAACTGTTTTTT
TRBV4-3	TRBD2	TRBJ2-1	.	CASSRHRTSGRVNEQFF	TGCGCCAGCAGCCGGCACAGGACTAGCGGGAGGGTCAATGAGCAGTTCTTC
TRBV9	TRBD1	TRBJ2-7	few	CASSVGQGNNEQYF	TGTGCCAGCAGCGTAGGACAGGGCAACAACGAGCAGTACTTC
TRBV2	.	TRBJ1-2	many	CASRYRVVYGYTF	TGTGCCAGCCGATACAGGGTCGTCTATGGCTACACCTTC
TRBV6-5	.	TRBJ1-2	.	CASSAGSAYGYTF	TGTGCCAGCAGTGCAGGGTCGGCCTATGGCTACACCTTC
TRBV3-1	.	TRBJ2-2	many	CASSRGGRQNTGELFF	TGTGCCAGCAGCCGTGGGGGACGCCAGAACACCGGGGAGCTGTTTTTT
TRBV28	.	TRBJ2-7	.	CASSLGRRNYEQYF	TGTGCCAGCAGTTTAGGACGCCGGAACTACGAGCAGTACTTC
TRBV6-5	.	TRBJ2-2	.	CASSYGSGANTGELFF	TGTGCCAGCAGTTACGGGTCCGGAGCCAACACCGGGGAGCTGTTTTTT
TRBV5-1	.	TRBJ1-1	.	CASSPGGYGGNTEAFF	TGCGCCAGCAGCCCCGGAGGGTATGGTGGGAACACTGAAGCTTTCTTT
TRBV5-1	.	TRBJ2-1	.	CASSLAPGANNEQFF	TGCGCCAGCAGCTTGGCTCCCGGGGCCAACAATGAGCAGTTCTTC
TRBV18	TRBD1	TRBJ2-3	few	CASSPLGQGSSDTQYF	TGTGCCAGCTCACCTCTCGGACAGGGTAGTTCAGATACGCAGTATTTT
TRBV5-1	.	TRBJ2-2	.	CASSLENGAGELFF	TGCGCCAGCAGCTTGGAGAACGGGGCCGGGGAGCTGTTTTTT
TRBV12-3/TRBV12-4	TRBD2	TRBJ2-3	.	CASSTRTSGSVDTQYF	TGTGCCAGCAGTACCCGGACTAGCGGGAGTGTAGATACGCAGTATTTT
TRBV7-6	.	TRBJ2-1	few	CASSLEGRNPYNEQFF	TGTGCCAGCAGCTTAGAGGGACGGAACCCCTACAATGAGCAGTTCTTC
TRBV28	.	TRBJ1-1	many	CASTPYGRARRNTEAFF	TGTGCCAGCACTCCTTACGGGAGGGCCCGCCGGAACACTGAAGCTTTCTTT
TRBV11-1	.	TRBJ2-7	many	CASSLDAPYEQYF	TGTGCCAGCAGCTTAGACGCACCTTACGAGCAGTACTTC
TRBV29-1	TRBD1	TRBJ2-2	.	CSVGVTGDRGIGELFF	TGCAGCGTGGGTGTTACCGGGGACAGGGGAATCGGGGAGCTGTTTTTT
TRBV13	TRBD2	TRBJ2-1	.	CASSLYTRNSGRTTYNEQFF	TGTGCCAGCAGTTTATATACAAGGAATAGCGGGAGGACTACCTACAATGAGCAGTTCTTC
TRBV4-2	.	TRBJ1-1	.	CASSQRDLGTEAFF	TGTGCCAGCAGCCAACGGGACTTAGGCACTGAAGCTTTCTTT